The rows below give T cell receptor beta chains drawn from one sample of a study of T cell responses to AZD1222 COVID-19 vaccine. Profiling relied on immunoSEQ multiplex PCR, and the TCRdb table lists in-frame clones only, not all of them. The data contain some 97,000 clones, approximately 91% of them seen just once; the ten biggest clones take up around 1.7%. This specimen was peripheral blood, taken on day 0 of AZD1222 vaccination. The receptors were gathered from an adult in good health. Both conserved end residues are part of each CDR3. Fields, in order: J gene, V gene, D gene, clone size, CDR3 DNA, CDR3 protein. D genes are given only for firm matches. The listing skips clone size in some rows; elsewhere it reads once, few, many or a size class.

>TRBJ2-2|TRBV29-1|TRBD2|-
TGCAGCGTGGGGACTACCCGGAGAGGGGATACCGGGGAGCTGTTTTTT
CSVGTTRRGDTGELFF
>TRBJ1-3|TRBV3-1/TRBV3-2|-|-
TGTGCCAGCAGCCAAGATGTGGATACTGGAAACACCATATATTTT
CASSQDVDTGNTIYF
>TRBJ2-2|TRBV27|TRBD2|-
TGTGCCAGCAGTTTATCGCGGGAGAGCGGGGAGCTGTTTTTT
CASSLSRESGELFF
>TRBJ2-1|TRBV7-2|TRBD2|-
TGTGCCAGCAGCATGACTAGCGGGAACCTCGAGGGGGAGTTCTTC
CASSMTSGNLEGEFF
>TRBJ1-4|TRBV2|-|-
TGTGCCAGCAGTCCCAATTCTCAAGGGGAAAAACTGTTTTTT
CASSPNSQGEKLFF
>TRBJ1-2|TRBV30|-|-
TGTGCCTGGAGTCGGCTGGGCCTTAACTATGGCTACACCTTC
CAWSRLGLNYGYTF
>TRBJ1-5|TRBV15|-|once
TGTGCCACCAGCAGAGGGCAGGGGACTCAGCCCCAGCATTTT
CATSRGQGTQPQHF
>TRBJ1-1|TRBV5-4|TRBD1|-
TGTGCCAGCAGCAGGGGGACAGCAAACACTGAAGCTTTCTTT
CASSRGTANTEAFF
>TRBJ2-2|TRBV6-4|TRBD2|-
TGTGCCAGCAAAAGAGCGGGAGACACCGGGGAGCTGTTTTTT
CASKRAGDTGELFF
>TRBJ2-2|TRBV4-2|-|-
TGTGCCAGCAGCCAAGACGGTCAGATAGGGAACGGGGAGCTGTTTTTT
CASSQDGQIGNGELFF
>TRBJ2-7|TRBV29-1|TRBD2|-
TGCAGCGTTACAACGGGACTAGACTCGCCGCAGTACTTC
CSVTTGLDSPQYF
>TRBJ2-7|TRBV11-3|-|-
TGTGCCAGCAGCTTATCGGGAGACCCTCTCGAGCAGTACTTC
CASSLSGDPLEQYF
>TRBJ2-7|TRBV6-6|TRBD2|-
TGTGCCAGCAAGGTACTAGCGGGAGGTGACGAGCAGTACTTC
CASKVLAGGDEQYF
>TRBJ1-6|TRBV30|-|-
TGTGCCTGGAGCGTCCAGGTGGACTCACCCCTCCACTTT
CAWSVQVDSPLHF
>TRBJ2-1|TRBV28|-|-
TGTGCCTCCGGGACTTCTCTAAGCGCAAACTACAATGAGCAGTTCTTC
CASGTSLSANYNEQFF
>TRBJ2-2|TRBV27|-|once
TGTGCCAGCACCTGGGGGGGCTCTATGGGCGGGGAGCTGTTTTTT
CASTWGGSMGGELFF
>TRBJ1-2|TRBV5-1|-|-
TGCGCCAGCAGCTTGACGGGGCCGAGCTATGGCTACACCTTC
CASSLTGPSYGYTF
>TRBJ2-2|TRBV7-7|-|-
TGTGCCAGCAGCTGGACGGATTCCAACACCGGGGAGCTGTTTTTT
CASSWTDSNTGELFF
>TRBJ2-7|TRBV19|-|-
TGTGCCACCGCGGCAGGGAGCTCCTACGAGCAGTACTTC
CATAAGSSYEQYF
>TRBJ2-7|TRBV7-6|TRBD1|-
TGTGCCAGCAGCATACGGGACGGGACAGGGTTACTCTACGAGCAGTACTTC
CASSIRDGTGLLYEQYF
>TRBJ2-2|TRBV7-8|-|-
TGTGCCAGCAGCTTATTCGGAGGGAGTGACACCGGGGAGCTGTTTTTT
CASSLFGGSDTGELFF
>TRBJ2-1|TRBV15|-|-
TGTGCCACCAGCAGAGGAGGAGTAGCGGAGCAGTTCTTC
CATSRGGVAEQFF
>TRBJ2-5|TRBV5-1|TRBD1|-
TGCGCCAGCAACCGAGGGACAGATCGCCAAGAGACCCAGTACTTC
CASNRGTDRQETQYF
>TRBJ2-5|TRBV5-1|-|-
TGCGCCAGCAGCTTGTTGCTATCTCGGGAGACCCAGTACTTC
CASSLLLSRETQYF
>TRBJ2-3|TRBV5-1|-|-
TGCGCCAGCAGCTCGGGTGATAGCGACAAAGGTGGTACGCAGTATTTT
CASSSGDSDKGGTQYF
>TRBJ1-6|TRBV5-4|-|-
TGTGCCAGCCGGTCAGGATATATTAATTCACCCCTCCACTTT
CASRSGYINSPLHF
>TRBJ2-7|TRBV28|TRBD1|-
TGTGCCAGCACATCAGGGGGCTTCTACGAGCAGTACTTC
CASTSGGFYEQYF
>TRBJ2-6|TRBV19|-|-
TGTGCCAGTAGCGAGGCCTCTGGGGCCAACGTCCTGACTTTC
CASSEASGANVLTF
>TRBJ2-1|TRBV7-2|-|-
TGTGCCAGCAGCCCGGGCTGGACACCCTCCTACAATGAGCAGTTCTTC
CASSPGWTPSYNEQFF
>TRBJ1-1|TRBV28|TRBD1|-
TGTGCCAGCAGTTTATTCTCAGGGGGCCCGAACACTGAAGCTTTCTTT
CASSLFSGGPNTEAFF
>TRBJ2-7|TRBV7-8|TRBD1|-
TGTGCCAGCAGCTTTTCCAGGGGGCCCTCCTACGAGCAGTACTTC
CASSFSRGPSYEQYF
>TRBJ2-7|TRBV5-4|TRBD1|few
TGTGCCAGCAGCTTGGCCGGACAGGGCTGGTACGAGCAGTACTTC
CASSLAGQGWYEQYF
>TRBJ2-7|TRBV2|-|few
TGTGCCAGCAGTGGAAGGACGCCGCTAAGCTCCTACGAGCAGTACTTC
CASSGRTPLSSYEQYF
>TRBJ1-1|TRBV23-1|-|-
TGCGCCAGCACCGTCATGAACACTGAAGCTTTCTTT
CASTVMNTEAFF
>TRBJ2-1|TRBV18|-|-
TGTGCCAGCTCACCAGTATATGAGCAGTTCTTC
CASSPVYEQFF
>TRBJ2-6|TRBV5-1|-|once
TGCGCCAGCAGCTTGGATACTGGGGCCAACGTCCTGACTTTC
CASSLDTGANVLTF
>TRBJ1-5|TRBV18|TRBD1|-
TGTGCCAGCTCACCCAAGGGACAGGGGGGTCAGCCCCAGCATTTT
CASSPKGQGGQPQHF
>TRBJ1-1|TRBV28|-|-
TGTGCCAGCAGTTTGATGGAACTAAACACTGAAGCTTTCTTT
CASSLMELNTEAFF
>TRBJ2-7|TRBV5-1|TRBD1|-
TGCGCCAGCAGCTTCCGACAGGGACCTCTCCACGAGCAGTACTTC
CASSFRQGPLHEQYF
>TRBJ2-2|TRBV27|-|-
TGTGCCAGCACCCATCGGTCGAACACCGGGGAGCTGTTTTTT
CASTHRSNTGELFF
>TRBJ1-2|TRBV5-1|-|-
TGCGCCAGCAGCTTCTTGGGGACTTCTAACTATGGCTACACCTTC
CASSFLGTSNYGYTF
>TRBJ1-4|TRBV19|-|-
TGTGCCAGTAGTATACAGGGGAACGGTGAAAAACTGTTTTTT
CASSIQGNGEKLFF
>TRBJ2-7|TRBV4-1|-|-
TGCGCCAGCAGCCAAGATAGATCAGGGGCCTACGAGCAGTACTTC
CASSQDRSGAYEQYF
>TRBJ1-2|TRBV11-2|-|-
TGTGCCAGCAGCTTAGATTTAGAGCTACGGGGTGATGGCTACACCTTC
CASSLDLELRGDGYTF
>TRBJ2-2|TRBV28|TRBD2|-
TGTGCCACCACGAGCCCCGGGACTAGCGGAACGAACACCGGGGAGCTGTTTTTT
CATTSPGTSGTNTGELFF
>TRBJ2-5|TRBV5-1|TRBD2|-
TGCGCCAGCAGCTTGTTCCCGGGAGGGCAAGAGACCCAGTACTTC
CASSLFPGGQETQYF
>TRBJ2-3|TRBV25-1|-|-
TGTGCCAGCAGTGAAAAGGGCAGGGCCACCCCTGGGGCAGATACGCAGTATTTT
CASSEKGRATPGADTQYF
>TRBJ1-5|TRBV27|-|-
TGTGCCAGCAGTTTCTTGGGGAGCAATCAGCCCCAGCATTTT
CASSFLGSNQPQHF
>TRBJ2-7|TRBV11-2|TRBD2|-
TGTGCCAGCACTCCGGCTAGCGGTTCCTACGAGCAGTACTTC
CASTPASGSYEQYF
>TRBJ2-1|TRBV6-5|-|-
TGTGCCAGCAATCTGGAACTCTCCTACAATGAGCAGTTCTTC
CASNLELSYNEQFF
>TRBJ2-4|TRBV10-3|-|-
TGTGCCATCAGTGACCAAAACATTCAGTACTTC
CAISDQNIQYF
>TRBJ2-3|TRBV6-5|TRBD1|-
TGTGCCAGCAGTTACTCGGACAGGGTGACAGATACGCAGTATTTT
CASSYSDRVTDTQYF
>TRBJ2-1|TRBV6-5|-|-
TGTGCCAGCCGGGACTCCTACTACAATGAGCAGTTCTTC
CASRDSYYNEQFF
>TRBJ1-5|TRBV28|-|-
TGTGCCAGCAGACTTACGTTAAGCAATCAGCCCCAGCATTTT
CASRLTLSNQPQHF